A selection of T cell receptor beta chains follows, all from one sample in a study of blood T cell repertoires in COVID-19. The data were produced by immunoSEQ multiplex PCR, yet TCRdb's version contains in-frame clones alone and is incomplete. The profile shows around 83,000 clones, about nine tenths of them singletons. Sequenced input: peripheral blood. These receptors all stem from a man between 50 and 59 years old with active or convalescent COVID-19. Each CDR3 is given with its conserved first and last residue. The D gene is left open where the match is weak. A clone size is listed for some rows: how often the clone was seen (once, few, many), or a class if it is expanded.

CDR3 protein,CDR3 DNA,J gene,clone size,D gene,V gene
CASSYSTNRGAETQYF,TGTGCCAGCAGTTACTCGACCAACAGGGGAGCGGAGACCCAGTACTTC,TRBJ2-5,NA,TRBD1,TRBV6-5
CASSYSYRSGANVLTF,TGTGCCAGCAGTTACTCGTACAGGTCTGGGGCCAACGTCCTGACTTTC,TRBJ2-6,NA,NA,TRBV6-5
CASSPQGGTGELFF,TGTGCCAGCAGCCCCCAGGGTGGGACCGGGGAGCTGTTTTTT,TRBJ2-2,once,NA,TRBV11-1
CASSHDSTGYTF,TGTGCCAGCAGCCACGACTCCACTGGCTACACCTTC,TRBJ1-2,NA,NA,TRBV11-2
CASSTPGTGGYEQYF,TGTGCCAGCAGCACCCCCGGGACAGGGGGCTACGAGCAGTACTTC,TRBJ2-7,NA,TRBD1,TRBV7-6
CASSRQNTEAFF,TGTGCCAGCAGTCGACAGAACACTGAAGCTTTCTTT,TRBJ1-1,NA,NA,TRBV6-5
CASSLEGLATTGELFF,TGCGCCAGCAGCTTGGAGGGACTAGCGACCACCGGGGAGCTGTTTTTT,TRBJ2-2,NA,TRBD2,TRBV5-1
CATGEGGTHNEQFF,TGTGCCACCGGAGAGGGGGGGACCCACAATGAGCAGTTCTTC,TRBJ2-1,NA,NA,TRBV24-1
CASSVVSGQGYGYTF,TGTGCCAGCAGCGTAGTCTCGGGACAGGGATATGGCTACACCTTC,TRBJ1-2,NA,TRBD1,TRBV9
CASSQEGRGQDTQYF,TGCGCCAGCAGCCAAGAGGGCAGGGGGCAAGATACGCAGTATTTT,TRBJ2-3,NA,TRBD1,TRBV4-3
CASSRRQDNEKLFF,TGTGCCAGCTCACGTCGGCAGGATAATGAAAAACTGTTTTTT,TRBJ1-4,NA,NA,TRBV18
CASSQGRWGVPTEAFF,TGTGCCAGCAGCCAAGGGCGTTGGGGGGTGCCCACTGAAGCTTTCTTT,TRBJ1-1,NA,NA,TRBV14
CASSSPVHEQYF,TGTGCCAGCAGCTCCCCGGTCCACGAGCAGTACTTC,TRBJ2-7,NA,NA,TRBV7-2
CASSKARTGSTDTQYF,TGTGCCAGCAGCAAAGCCAGGACAGGGAGCACAGATACGCAGTATTTT,TRBJ2-3,NA,NA,TRBV21-1
CASSVEDRGLRLYF,TGTGCCAGCAGCGTAGAGGACAGGGGGCTGCGATTGTACTTC,TRBJ2-7,NA,TRBD1,TRBV9
CASRAGGRTYEQYF,TGTGCCTCGAGGGCGGGAGGGAGGACCTACGAGCAGTACTTC,TRBJ2-7,NA,TRBD2,TRBV28
CASSRNSGASYEQYF,TGTGCCAGCAGCCGGAATAGCGGGGCCTCCTACGAGCAGTACTTC,TRBJ2-7,NA,TRBD2,TRBV5-4
CASTNGETQYF,TGTGCCAGCACCAATGGCGAGACCCAGTACTTC,TRBJ2-5,NA,NA,TRBV6-6
CASSLVASGGEQFF,TGTGCCAGCAGCTTAGTTGCATCGGGGGGGGAGCAGTTCTTC,TRBJ2-1,NA,TRBD2,TRBV11-2
CASSRTSGGYEQYF,TGCGCCAGCAGCCGGACTAGCGGGGGCTACGAGCAGTACTTC,TRBJ2-7,NA,TRBD2,TRBV10-2
CASNPPSSPYEQYF,TGCGCCAGCAACCCTCCTTCGAGCCCCTACGAGCAGTACTTC,TRBJ2-7,NA,NA,TRBV5-1
CASAGIRGEETQYF,TGTGCCTCAGCGGGTATTCGAGGGGAAGAGACCCAGTACTTC,TRBJ2-5,NA,NA,TRBV2
CASSFSRGGADTQYF,TGTGCCAGCAGTTTTTCCCGGGGGGGGGCAGATACGCAGTATTTT,TRBJ2-3,NA,TRBD2,TRBV28
CASSERGSGWGNTEAFF,TGTGCCAGCAGTGAAAGGGGCTCGGGTTGGGGGAACACTGAAGCTTTCTTT,TRBJ1-1,NA,NA,TRBV2
CAISDKAGGTRVNEQYF,TGTGCCATCAGTGATAAAGCTGGGGGGACTAGGGTCAACGAGCAGTACTTC,TRBJ2-7,NA,TRBD2,TRBV10-3
CASSLGAVSNTEAFF,TGTGCCAGCAGCTTAGGGGCAGTATCGAACACTGAAGCTTTCTTT,TRBJ1-1,NA,NA,TRBV13
CASRTSGQLYGYTF,TGTGCCAGCAGGACGAGTGGACAGCTCTATGGCTACACCTTC,TRBJ1-2,NA,NA,TRBV28
CASSPPGKTTTNEKLFF,TGTGCCAGCAGTCCACCCGGGAAGACCACAACTAATGAAAAACTGTTTTTT,TRBJ1-4,many,NA,TRBV28
CASSLAPGVQETQYF,TGCGCCAGCAGCTTGGCACCCGGGGTGCAGGAGACCCAGTACTTC,TRBJ2-5,NA,NA,TRBV5-1
CASSLGNSDGYTF,TGCGCCAGCAGCTTGGGGAACAGTGATGGCTACACCTTC,TRBJ1-2,NA,NA,TRBV5-1
CSVAGGTNEKLFF,TGCAGCGTTGCAGGAGGAACTAATGAAAAACTGTTTTTT,TRBJ1-4,NA,NA,TRBV29-1
CASSLGMNTEAFF,TGTGCCAGCAGTTTGGGCATGAACACTGAAGCTTTCTTT,TRBJ1-1,NA,NA,TRBV12-3/TRBV12-4
CSAGPSTGAYEQYF,TGCAGCGCCGGGCCGTCGACGGGGGCCTACGAGCAGTACTTC,TRBJ2-7,NA,NA,TRBV29-1
CSASPTGRQPQHF,TGCAGTGCAAGTCCGACAGGGCGTCAGCCCCAGCATTTT,TRBJ1-5,NA,TRBD1,TRBV20-1
CASIPGLAGPGGQYF,TGTGCCAGCATCCCCGGACTAGCGGGCCCGGGTGGGCAGTATTTT,TRBJ2-3,NA,TRBD2,TRBV28
CASSHGQSYEQYF,TGTGCCAGCAGCCATGGACAGAGCTACGAGCAGTACTTC,TRBJ2-7,NA,NA,TRBV14
CASGRTGDHQPQHF,TGTGCTAGTGGCCGCACAGGGGACCATCAGCCCCAGCATTTT,TRBJ1-5,few,TRBD1,TRBV12-5
CASSFSETQYF,TGTGCCAGCAGTTTTAGCGAGACCCAGTACTTC,TRBJ2-5,NA,NA,TRBV12-3/TRBV12-4
CASSLPSGGAQETQYF,TGCGCCAGCAGCTTGCCTAGCGGGGGGGCCCAAGAGACCCAGTACTTC,TRBJ2-5,NA,TRBD2,TRBV5-1
CASTLFRNTEAFF,TGTGCCAGCACTCTGTTCCGGAACACTGAAGCTTTCTTT,TRBJ1-1,NA,NA,TRBV12-3/TRBV12-4
CASSFSARVGELFF,TGTGCCAGCAGTTTTAGCGCTAGGGTCGGGGAGCTGTTTTTT,TRBJ2-2,NA,NA,TRBV27
CASSWRLLASSGTDTQYF,TGTGCCAGCAGCTGGAGGCTACTAGCATCTTCCGGCACAGATACGCAGTATTTT,TRBJ2-3,NA,NA,TRBV5-6
CSASLTSGYSYNEQFF,TGCAGTGCTAGTTTGACTAGCGGGTACTCCTACAATGAGCAGTTCTTC,TRBJ2-1,few,TRBD2,TRBV20-1
CASSPDREVGYTF,TGTGCCAGCAGTCCAGACAGGGAAGTAGGCTACACCTTC,TRBJ1-2,few,TRBD1,TRBV6-5
CASSPLDSNTEAFF,TGTGCCAGCTCACCCCTGGACAGCAACACTGAAGCTTTCTTT,TRBJ1-1,NA,NA,TRBV18
CATSALAGQFDTQYF,TGTGCCACCAGTGCCCTAGCGGGGCAATTTGATACGCAGTATTTT,TRBJ2-3,NA,TRBD2,TRBV24-1
CASRARQGGGYTF,TGTGCCAGCAGAGCCCGACAGGGTGGAGGCTACACCTTC,TRBJ1-2,NA,TRBD1,TRBV6-5
CSVSGQGSEAFF,TGCAGCGTCTCTGGACAGGGAAGTGAAGCTTTCTTT,TRBJ1-1,NA,TRBD1,TRBV29-1
CASSRGLGNEKLFF,TGTGCCAGCAGCAGGGGGCTCGGGAATGAAAAACTGTTTTTT,TRBJ1-4,once,TRBD1,TRBV7-9
CASSGSQSLETQYF,TGTGCCAGTAGCGGTAGCCAGAGCTTAGAGACCCAGTACTTC,TRBJ2-5,NA,NA,TRBV19
CASSIDRHQPQHF,TGTGCCAGTAGTATTGACAGGCATCAGCCCCAGCATTTT,TRBJ1-5,NA,NA,TRBV19
CSASARPNEQFF,TGCAGTGCTAGTGCTAGGCCCAATGAGCAGTTCTTC,TRBJ2-1,once,NA,TRBV20-1
CASSSQLTGAEQYF,TGTGCCAGCAGCTCGCAATTAACAGGGGCCGAGCAGTACTTC,TRBJ2-7,NA,TRBD1,TRBV7-7
CASSFSGEKLFF,TGCGCCAGCAGCTTCTCAGGCGAAAAACTGTTTTTT,TRBJ1-4,NA,NA,TRBV5-1
CASSQAHSLNTEAFF,TGTGCCAGCAGCCAAGCCCACAGTTTGAACACTGAAGCTTTCTTT,TRBJ1-1,NA,NA,TRBV4-2
CASSQDQGSSEYF,TGTGCCAGCAGCCAAGATCAGGGTAGTAGTGAGTACTTC,TRBJ2-7,once,NA,TRBV4-2
CASRASGNTIYF,TGTGCCAGTAGGGCCTCTGGAAACACCATATATTTT,TRBJ1-3,NA,NA,TRBV19
CASSEDRASQYEQYF,TGTGCCAGCAGCGAAGACAGGGCGAGTCAGTACGAGCAGTACTTC,TRBJ2-7,hyperexpanded,TRBD1,TRBV5-4
CASSLERGFDEQFF,TGTGCCAGCAGCTTAGAAAGGGGGTTTGATGAGCAGTTCTTC,TRBJ2-1,NA,NA,TRBV11-2
CSALTGSGNTIYF,TGCAGCGCCCTGACAGGCTCTGGAAACACCATATATTTT,TRBJ1-3,NA,NA,TRBV29-1